This TCR beta chain was sequenced during a study of blood T cell repertoires in COVID-19. Overall study context: Spain, Italy and the United States supplied samples that represented acute and convalescent COVID-19.

The protocol was immunoSEQ multiplex PCR, while the TCRdb copy is restricted to in-frame clones and leaves out a portion. The sample shows roughly 250,000 clones, 80% to 85% of them seen only once. Between the trimmed V and J ends, which lost 9 bases and 0 bases, there was a span of 14 bases. CDR1 LNHDA and CDR2 SQIVND come from the germline V gene (reference sequence). There are 15 residues in the CDR3. Patients from Seattle were sampled longitudinally, starting during active infection. What was sequenced was peripheral blood. The rearrangement uses TRBV19 and TRBJ1-4, with D uncertain. The sequence was collected from a person aged 65 to 85 with COVID-19, enrolled during active disease. CDR3 bases: TGTGCCAGCAAACGGGGAGGTGCAACTAATGAAAAACTGTTTTTT. Encoded protein: CASKRGGATNEKLFF. The variable domain in full, completed from reference TRBV19 and TRBJ1-4, reads DGGITQSPKYLFRKEGQNVTLSCEQNLNHDAMYWYRQDPGQGLRLIYYSQIVNDFQKGDIAEGYSVSREKKESFPLTVTSAQKNPTAFYLCASKRGGATNEKLFFGSGTQLSVL.